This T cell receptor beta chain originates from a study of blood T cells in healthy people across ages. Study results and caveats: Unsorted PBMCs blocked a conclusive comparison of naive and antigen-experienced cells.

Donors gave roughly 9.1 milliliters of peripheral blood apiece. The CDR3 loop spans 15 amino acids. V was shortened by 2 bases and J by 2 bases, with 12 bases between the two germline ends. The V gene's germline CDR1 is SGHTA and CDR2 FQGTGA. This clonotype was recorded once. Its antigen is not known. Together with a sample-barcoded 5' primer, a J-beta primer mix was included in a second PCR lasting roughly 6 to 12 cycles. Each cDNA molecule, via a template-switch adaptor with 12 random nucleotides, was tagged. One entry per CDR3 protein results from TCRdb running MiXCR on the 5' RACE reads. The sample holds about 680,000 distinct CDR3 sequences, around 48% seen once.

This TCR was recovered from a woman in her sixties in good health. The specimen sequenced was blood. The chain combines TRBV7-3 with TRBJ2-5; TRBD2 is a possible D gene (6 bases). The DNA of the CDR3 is TGTGCCAGCAGCTTAGGACGGGGGTGGCAAGAGACCCAGTACTTC. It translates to CASSLGRGWQETQYF.